The 5 T cell receptor beta chains below were found in one sample sequenced in a study of T cell responses to AZD1222 COVID-19 vaccine. Measured with immunoSEQ multiplex PCR; TCRdb has only the in-frame clones, and not every one. The sample lists roughly 130,000 clones, roughly 85% occurring once. The material sequenced was peripheral blood, taken on day 0 of AZD1222 vaccination. These receptor sequences come from an adult in good health.

This sequence joins TRBV5-4 and TRBJ1-4; 8 bases align to TRBD1. This CDR3 has 16 amino acids. Germline CDR1 SGHNT, CDR2 YYREEE (reference sequence). V was clipped by 1 base and J by 2 bases; unmatched bases: 4. The CDR3: CASSLQGAATNEKLFF. The CDR3, as DNA: TGTGCCAGCAGCTTGCAGGGGGCGGCCACTAATGAAAAACTGTTTTTT.

V is TRBV5-1 and J is TRBJ1-3, with D unresolved. Germline loops: CDR1 SGHRS, CDR2 YFSETQ. The CDR3 runs 14 residues. V was shortened by 3 bases and J by 2 bases, with 9 bases between the two germline ends. CDR3 DNA sequence: TGCGCCAGCAGCTCAGGCGAACCTGGAAACACCATATATTTT. It yields the protein CASSSGEPGNTIYF.

The chain combines TRBV7-2 with TRBJ2-7; D is possibly TRBD2 (5 bases). Germline V gene sequence: CDR1 SGHTA, CDR2 FQGNSA. The V gene lost 7 bases and the J gene lost 2 bases, with 12 bases spanning the gap. The CDR3 totals 13 residues. The CDR3 DNA reads TGTGCCAGCACCATCGGACTGACCTACGAGCAGTACTTC. Its protein is CASTIGLTYEQYF.

The CDR3 DNA is TGCGCCAGCAGCTTGTATGCAACTAATGAAAAACTGTTTTTT. It specifies CASSLYATNEKLFF. The chain combines TRBV5-1 with TRBJ1-4; no firm D call. The germline gives CDR1 SGHRS, CDR2 YFSETQ. V dropped 1 base and J dropped 0 bases, with 4 bases sitting between them. The length of the CDR3 is 14 residues.

This chain uses TRBV11-1 with TRBJ1-5; D call uncertain. The CDR3 is 15 amino acids. V lost 5 bases and J 0 bases, leaving 11 bases between the germline ends. Germline values: CDR1 SGHAT, CDR2 FQDESV (reference sequence). The CDR3 is CASSLGRNSNQPQHF. CDR3 in DNA: TGTGCCAGCAGCCTGGGCCGGAATAGCAATCAGCCCCAGCATTTT.